This TCR beta chain was captured by sequencing in a study of PD-L1 blockade in urothelial cancer. Profiling relied on immunoSEQ multiplex PCR, and the TCRdb table lists in-frame clones only, not all of them. The sample records around 57,000 clones, 75% to 85% being singletons. The CDR3 runs 14 residues. From germline, CDR1 is SGHAT and CDR2 FQNNGV. Trimming cost V 5 bases and J 7 bases, with 15 bases left between them. Specified time point: pretreatment peripheral blood. This receptor was identified in a man between 65 and 85 years old with urothelial cancer. J is TRBJ2-1 and V is TRBV11-2; TRBD2 is a possible D gene (5 bases). Material: PBMCs, obtained around atezolizumab (anti-PD-L1) treatment. The CDR3 sequence is CASSPQRAANEQFF. CDR3 in DNA: TGTGCCAGCAGCCCTCAGAGAGCGGCGAATGAGCAGTTCTTC.